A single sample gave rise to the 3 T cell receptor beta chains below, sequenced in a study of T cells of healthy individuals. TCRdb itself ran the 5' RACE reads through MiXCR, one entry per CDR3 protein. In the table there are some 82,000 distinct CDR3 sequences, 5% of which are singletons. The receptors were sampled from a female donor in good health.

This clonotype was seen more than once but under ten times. For the CDR3, the DNA is TGTGCCAGCAGTTTTGGACTAGCGGGACCCCAAAATGAGCAGTTCTTC. The encoded protein is CASSFGLAGPQNEQFF. This sequence joins TRBV12-3 or TRBV12-4 and TRBJ2-1, with 12 bases fitting TRBD2. The ends lost 3 bases at V and 7 bases at J; junction bases unmatched: 7. This CDR3 has 16 residues.

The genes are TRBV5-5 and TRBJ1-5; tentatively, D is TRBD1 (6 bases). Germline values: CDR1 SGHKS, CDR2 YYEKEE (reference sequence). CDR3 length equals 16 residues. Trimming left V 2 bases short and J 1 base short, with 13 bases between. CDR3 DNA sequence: TGTGCCAGCAGCTTACGACAGGTTCGAAGCAATCAGCCCCAGCATTTT. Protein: CASSLRQVRSNQPQHF.

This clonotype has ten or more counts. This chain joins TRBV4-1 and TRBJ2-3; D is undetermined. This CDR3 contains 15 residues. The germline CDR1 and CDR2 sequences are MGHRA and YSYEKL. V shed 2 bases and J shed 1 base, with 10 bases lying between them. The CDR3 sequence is CASSQPLVGTDTQYF. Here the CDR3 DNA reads TGCGCCAGCAGCCAACCCCTTGTGGGCACAGATACGCAGTATTTT.